This T cell receptor (beta chain) was retrieved from a study of blood T cell repertoires in COVID-19. Whole-study context: Acute and convalescent COVID-19 samples came from the United States, Italy and Spain.

V lost 1 base and J 9 bases, leaving 7 bases between the germline ends. The CDR3 spans 11 residues. As handled by the study authors: The authors estimated nucleated cell counts from reference gene primer amplification. Using immunoSEQ multiplex PCR, the repertoire was profiled, and TCRdb retains in-frame clones only, with some absent. Clone size and V and J calls were adopted from that table, with D and trimming inferred from the DNA. The sample holds more than 80,000 clones, roughly 88% seen once. The TCR sequence derives from a man older than 75 with acute or convalescent COVID-19. Source material: peripheral blood. The chain is built from TRBV12-3 or TRBV12-4 and TRBJ2-7, with unresolved D. CDR3 in amino acids: CASSLGGGQYF. The DNA for the CDR3 is TGTGCCAGCAGTTTAGGCGGTGGGCAGTACTTC.